A single sample is the source of the 13 T cell receptor beta chains below, sequenced in a study of T-cell memory formation after mild COVID-19. MiXCR was run by TCRdb on the 5' RACE reads, yielding one entry per CDR3 protein. The table has roughly 200,000 distinct CDR3 sequences, around 8.8% seen once. Sequenced sample: PBMCs or a T cell subset sorted from them (not recorded which). Receptor source: a young man who had mild COVID-19 (a few samples of this study predate the infection). Cell type and time point are not known.

The V gene is TRBV6-6, the J gene TRBJ1-2; maybe TRBD1 (6 bases). The V gene lost 10 bases and the J gene lost 1 base, with 13 bases spanning the gap. Germline-derived CDR1 and CDR2 are MNHNY and SVGAGI (reference sequence). The CDR3 sequence is 13 residues long. The CDR3 sequence is CATSTGNNYGYTF. The CDR3 nucleotides are TGTGCCACCTCCACAGGGAATAACTATGGCTACACCTTC.

This chain uses TRBV2 with TRBJ2-5; possibly TRBD1 or TRBD2 for D (5 bases each). The V and J ends lost 3 bases and 7 bases respectively, with 12 bases between them. This CDR3 is built from 13 residues. Germline assignment: CDR1 SNHLY and CDR2 FYNNEI. The CDR3 DNA reads as TGTGCCAGCAGTGACGGATTAGGGACGACCCAGTACTTC. Residues: CASSDGLGTTQYF. The full variable domain, in which reference TRBV2 and TRBJ2-5 provide the parts outside the CDR3, is EPEVTQTPSHQVTQMGQEVILRCVPISNHLYFYWYRQILGQKVEFLVSFYNNEISEKSEIFDDQFSVERPDGSNFTLKIRSTKLEDSAMYFCASSDGLGTTQYFGPGTRLLVL.

This clonotype has only a few counts. The chain is built from TRBV7-6 and TRBJ2-7, with a tentative D call TRBD2 (7 bases). Looked up from germline, CDR1 is SGHVS and CDR2 is FNYEAQ. The CDR3 is made up of 15 amino acids. V was pared by 5 bases and J by 3 bases, with 17 bases between. For the CDR3, the DNA is TGTGCCAGCAGCAAGGTTGCGGGGGCGGGCTACGAGCAGTACTTC. It specifies CASSKVAGAGYEQYF.

This clonotype has more than one count but fewer than ten. V gene TRBV28 combines with J gene TRBJ1-1; 10 bases agree with TRBD1. The trim removed 5 bases at V and 11 bases at J, leaving 11 bases unmatched. The CDR3 runs 14 residues. Germline CDR1 is MDHEN and CDR2 is SYDVKM. The CDR3 nucleotides read TGTGCCAGCAGTGGCGCCGGGACAGGGGATTACGCTTTCTTT. It is translated as CASSGAGTGDYAFF. The whole variable domain, remainder taken from reference TRBV28 and TRBJ1-1, is DVKVTQSSRYLVKRTGEKVFLECVQDMDHENMFWYRQDPGLGLRLIYFSYDVKMKEKGDIPEGYSVSREKKERFSLILESASTNQTSMYLCASSGAGTGDYAFFGQGTRLTVV.

This chain joins TRBV4-3 and TRBJ2-2, with 8 bases lining up with TRBD2. The CDR3 extends over 16 amino acids. The V segment lost 4 bases and the J segment 8 bases; nucleotides outside the gene matches: 12. Germline CDR1 and CDR2: LGHNA and YSLEER. The CDR3 loop reads CASSRDAGGAPGELFF. DNA for the CDR3: TGCGCCAGCAGCCGAGATGCCGGGGGGGCTCCAGGGGAGCTGTTTTTT.

This clonotype occurred many times. This sequence joins TRBV6-5 and TRBJ1-1; D ambiguous. This CDR3 is built from 13 residues. Germline values: CDR1 MNHEY, CDR2 SVGAGI. V lost 4 bases and J lost 1, with 7 bases in between. CDR3 in DNA: TGTGCCAGCAGTTCCGCTCCGAACACTGAAGCTTTCTTT. Residues: CASSSAPNTEAFF.

The CDR3 loop reads CSVDLGARNEQFF. DNA for the CDR3: TGCAGCGTTGACCTGGGGGCGCGGAATGAGCAGTTCTTC. The chain employs TRBV29-1 and TRBJ2-1; a weak D match, TRBD1 (6 bases). Germline V lookup: CDR1 SQVTM, CDR2 ANQGSEA. This CDR3 region has 13 residues. Trimming removed 3 bases at V and 7 bases at J, with 13 bases between.

This clonotype was recorded a few times. The rearrangement uses TRBV12-3 or TRBV12-4 and TRBJ1-1, with D unresolved. V was clipped by 1 base and J by 8 bases, with 17 bases between them. This CDR3 has 15 amino acids. The CDR3 nucleotides read TGTGCCAGCAGTTTAGAGGACCTTCTCGGTTTGGAAGCTTTCTTT. Its protein is CASSLEDLLGLEAFF.

This clonotype has a handful of counts. CDR3 bases: TGTGCCAGCAGCCAAGTCCTCGGCGGGGGGGCGTATGAGCAGTTCTTC. Its protein is CASSQVLGGGAYEQFF. The chain links TRBV4-2 to TRBJ2-1, with 9 bases matching TRBD2. Per the germline V gene, CDR1 is LGHNA and CDR2 is YNFKEQ. The CDR3 extends over 16 amino acids. V was clipped by 1 base and J by 8 bases; unmatched bases: 9.

The chain has TRBV7-3 and TRBJ1-2; the D is unclear. V dropped 4 bases and J dropped 8 bases, with 14 bases sitting between them. The CDR3 runs to 13 residues. From germline, CDR1 is SGHTA and CDR2 FQGTGA. CDR3 amino acids: CASSSTVSGGYTF. CDR3 DNA sequence: TGTGCCAGCAGCTCGACCGTCTCGGGGGGCTACACCTTC.

The sample holds many counts of this clonotype. The gene calls are TRBV5-1 and TRBJ1-1; D is unresolved. Looked up from germline, CDR1 is SGHRS and CDR2 is YFSETQ. The ends were cut back, 4 bases at V and 3 bases at J, with 7 bases in the middle. The CDR3 spans 12 residues. In nucleotides, the CDR3 is TGCGCCAGCAGCCTAGAGGACACTGAAGCTTTCTTT. Amino acids: CASSLEDTEAFF.

This clonotype occurred a few times. This chain uses TRBV11-2 with TRBJ2-1; 8 nucleotides match TRBD2. With V trimmed by 1 base and J by 1 base, 9 bases remained unmatched. CDR3 length: 18 residues. Germline CDR1 reads SGHAT; CDR2 reads FQNNGV. CDR3 in amino acids: CASSLVFQLAVSYNEQFF. The CDR3, as DNA: TGTGCCAGCAGCTTAGTGTTCCAACTAGCGGTTTCCTACAATGAGCAGTTCTTC.

In this sample, this clonotype turned up a few times. The chain couples TRBV7-9 to TRBJ2-1; D unresolved. V was cut by 5 bases and J by 10 bases, with 18 bases left in between. Germline V gene lookup returns CDR1 SEHNR and CDR2 FQNEAQ (reference sequence). This CDR3 region has 14 residues. The chain's CDR3 is CASSGQLRLSEQFF. For the CDR3, the DNA is TGTGCCAGCAGCGGGCAGTTGAGGCTAAGCGAGCAGTTCTTC. The complete variable domain, with remaining parts taken from reference TRBV7-9 and TRBJ2-1, reads DTGVSQNPRHKITKRGQNVTFRCDPISEHNRLYWYRQTLGQGPEFLTYFQNEAQLEKSRLLSDRFSAERPKGSFSTLEIQRTEQGDSAMYLCASSGQLRLSEQFFGPGTRLTVL.